This T cell receptor beta chain appears in the sequencing data of a study of cytomegalovirus exposure and HLA in healthy donors. Study-wide results and limits: With later analysis, a missense DCLRE1C variant became linked to TCR beta V- and J-gene trimming.

CDR1 and CDR2 (germline): SGHTA, FQGTGA. The ends were cut back, 5 bases at V and 5 bases at J, with 9 bases in the middle. CDR3 length: 13 amino acids. A word on this clone: Its antigen is undetermined.

This PCR relied on a set of 60 Vbeta primers and 13 Jbeta primers. Data came from immunoSEQ multiplex PCR; TCRdb stores just in-frame clones and leaves some out. Of 130,000 or so clones listed, roughly 70% are singletons. The clonotype comes from a woman aged 35 to 49 in good health and CMV-seropositive. Material for sequencing was PBMCs. The chain carries TRBV7-3 and TRBJ2-2; D is ambiguous. This chain's CDR3 is CASSRTGTGELFF. The CDR3 DNA reads as TGTGCCAGCAGCCGAACGGGTACCGGGGAGCTGTTTTTT. Based on the CDR3 plus reference TRBV7-3 and TRBJ2-2, the full variable domain is GAGVSQTPSNKVTEKGKYVELRCDPISGHTALYWYRQSLGQGPEFLIYFQGTGAADDSGLPNDRFFAVRPEGSVSTLKIQRTERGDSAVYLCASSRTGTGELFFGEGSRLTVL.